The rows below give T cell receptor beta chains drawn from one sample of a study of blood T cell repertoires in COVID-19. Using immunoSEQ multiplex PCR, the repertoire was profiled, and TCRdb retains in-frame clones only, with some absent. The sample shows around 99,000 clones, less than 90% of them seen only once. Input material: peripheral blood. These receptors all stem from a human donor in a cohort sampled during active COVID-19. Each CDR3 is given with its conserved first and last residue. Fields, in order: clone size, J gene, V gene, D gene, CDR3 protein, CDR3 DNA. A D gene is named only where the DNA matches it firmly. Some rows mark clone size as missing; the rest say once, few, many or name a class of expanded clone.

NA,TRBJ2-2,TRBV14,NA,CASSQAQVRSGWNTGELFF,TGTGCCAGCAGCCAAGCTCAAGTAAGGAGCGGGTGGAACACCGGGGAGCTGTTTTTT
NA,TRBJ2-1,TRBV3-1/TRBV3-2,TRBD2,CASSPFAGGVDEQFF,TGTGCCAGCAGCCCTTTCGCGGGAGGGGTGGATGAGCAGTTCTTC
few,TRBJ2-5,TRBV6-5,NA,CASRPTSQETQYF,TGTGCCAGCAGGCCAACTAGCCAAGAGACCCAGTACTTC
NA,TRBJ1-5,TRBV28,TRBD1,CASSYWTGGPQHF,TGTGCCAGCAGTTATTGGACAGGGGGTCCCCAGCATTTT
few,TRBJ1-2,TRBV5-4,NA,CASSLDREVDGYTF,TGTGCCAGCAGCTTGGACAGGGAAGTTGATGGCTACACCTTC
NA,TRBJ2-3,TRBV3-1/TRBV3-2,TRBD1,CASSHWGQVGTDTQYF,TGTGCCAGCAGCCATTGGGGACAGGTGGGCACAGATACGCAGTATTTT
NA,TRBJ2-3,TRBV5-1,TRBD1,CASSPGTGNADTQYF,TGCGCCAGCAGCCCCGGGACAGGGAACGCAGATACGCAGTATTTT
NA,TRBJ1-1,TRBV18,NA,CASSTNTEAFF,TGTGCCAGCTCCACTAACACTGAAGCTTTCTTT
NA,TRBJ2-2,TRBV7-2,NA,CASSLLANTGELFF,TGTGCCAGCAGCCTGCTAGCGAACACCGGGGAGCTGTTTTTT
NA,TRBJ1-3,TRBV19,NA,CASRTTASGNTIYF,TGTGCCAGTAGAACGACAGCCTCTGGAAACACCATATATTTT
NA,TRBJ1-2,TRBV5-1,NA,CASSLDTYGYTF,TGCGCCAGCAGCCTCGACACTTATGGCTACACCTTC
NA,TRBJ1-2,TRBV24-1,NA,CATSDSLRGGFGGYTF,TGTGCCACCAGTGATTCGCTCAGGGGCGGCTTCGGTGGCTACACCTTC
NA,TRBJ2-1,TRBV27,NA,CASTVAAGGWNEQFF,TGTGCCAGCACCGTAGCGGCTGGGGGTTGGAATGAGCAGTTCTTC
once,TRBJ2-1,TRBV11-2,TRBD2,CASSSLRARTSSYNEQFF,TGTGCCAGCAGCTCCCTACGTGCCCGGACTAGCTCCTACAATGAGCAGTTCTTC
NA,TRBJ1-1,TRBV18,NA,CASSPGWAGGNTEAFF,TGTGCCAGCTCGCCTGGGTGGGCTGGAGGTAACACTGAAGCTTTCTTT
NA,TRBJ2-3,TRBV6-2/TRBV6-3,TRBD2,CASSYGTSGIAGTDTQYF,TGTGCCAGCAGTTACGGGACTAGCGGGATCGCTGGCACAGATACGCAGTATTTT
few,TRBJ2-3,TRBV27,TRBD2,CASARTSFGTDTQYF,TGTGCCAGCGCCCGGACTAGCTTTGGCACAGATACGCAGTATTTT
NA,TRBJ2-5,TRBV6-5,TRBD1,CASSYSGTVQETQYF,TGTGCCAGCAGTTACTCCGGGACAGTACAAGAGACCCAGTACTTC
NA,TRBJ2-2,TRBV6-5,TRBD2,CASSYSGLAGIGELFF,TGTGCCAGCAGTTACTCAGGACTAGCGGGAATCGGGGAGCTGTTTTTT
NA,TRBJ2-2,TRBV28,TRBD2,CASTRLAGVNTGELFF,TGTGCCAGCACCCGACTAGCGGGGGTGAACACCGGGGAGCTGTTTTTT
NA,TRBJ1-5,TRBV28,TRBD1,CASRGTGARSNQPQHF,TGTGCCAGCAGGGGGACAGGGGCTCGGAGCAATCAGCCCCAGCATTTT
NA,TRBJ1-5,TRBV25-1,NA,CASSKRSGPYSNQPQHF,TGTGCCAGCAGTAAAAGGTCAGGCCCATATAGCAATCAGCCCCAGCATTTT
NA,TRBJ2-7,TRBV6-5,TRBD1,CASSAQGAGEQYF,TGTGCCAGCAGCGCCCAGGGGGCGGGGGAGCAGTACTTC
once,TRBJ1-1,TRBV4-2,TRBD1,CASSQELGSRQGSTEAFF,TGTGCCAGCAGCCAAGAACTCGGCAGTCGACAGGGGTCCACTGAAGCTTTCTTT
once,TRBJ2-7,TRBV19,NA,CASSSGGYEQYF,TGTGCCAGTAGTAGTGGCGGCTACGAGCAGTACTTC
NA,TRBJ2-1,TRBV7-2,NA,CASTQDYFNEQFF,TGTGCCAGCACCCAGGACTACTTCAATGAGCAGTTCTTC
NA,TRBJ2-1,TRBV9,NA,CASTPGRGPYNEQFF,TGTGCCAGTACCCCCGGGCGGGGCCCCTACAATGAGCAGTTCTTC
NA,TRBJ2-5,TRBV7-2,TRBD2,CASSFPLGLAQETQYF,TGTGCCAGCAGCTTCCCCCTCGGACTAGCGCAAGAGACCCAGTACTTC
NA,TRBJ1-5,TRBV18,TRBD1,CASSPTTGDYQPQHF,TGTGCCAGCTCACCAACGACAGGGGATTATCAGCCCCAGCATTTT
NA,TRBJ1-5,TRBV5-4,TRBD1,CASSRDRGISQHF,TGTGCCAGCAGCCGGGACAGGGGAATTTCCCAGCATTTT
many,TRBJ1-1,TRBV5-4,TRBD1,CASSPRTGGTEAFF,TGTGCCAGCAGCCCACGGACAGGGGGCACTGAAGCTTTCTTT
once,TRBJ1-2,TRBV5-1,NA,CASSEGVDGYTF,TGCGCCAGCAGCGAGGGGGTAGATGGCTACACCTTC
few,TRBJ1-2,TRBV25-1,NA,CASRAQGRGYTF,TGTGCCAGCAGGGCACAGGGTAGGGGCTACACCTTC
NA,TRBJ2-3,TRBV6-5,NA,CASTPGSLTDTQYF,TGTGCCAGCACCCCCGGGTCCCTCACTGATACGCAGTATTTT
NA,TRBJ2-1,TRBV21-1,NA,CASSKVSWTREGSYNEQFF,TGTGCCAGCAGCAAAGTATCCTGGACTAGGGAGGGTTCCTACAATGAGCAGTTCTTC
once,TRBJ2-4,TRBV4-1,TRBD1,CASSPIEQGNLAKNIQYF,TGCGCCAGCAGCCCAATCGAACAGGGGAATCTAGCCAAAAACATTCAGTACTTC
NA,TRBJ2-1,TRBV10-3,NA,CAISDVYEQFF,TGTGCCATCAGTGACGTCTATGAGCAGTTCTTC
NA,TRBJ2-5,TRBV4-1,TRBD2,CASSRSGLAGETQYF,TGCGCCAGCAGCCGATCGGGACTAGCGGGAGAGACCCAGTACTTC